This T cell receptor (beta chain) was recorded in a study of blood T cell repertoires in COVID-19. Turning to the study itself: Researchers got acute and convalescent COVID-19 samples from the United States, Italy and Spain. T cells, B-cell-depleted T cells, or PBMCs supplied cDNA or gDNA.

Source study methods: It was from reference gene primer amplification that nucleated cell counts were estimated. Repertoires were generated with immunoSEQ multiplex PCR, while TCRdb's copy carries only in-frame clones and drops some. That table supplies the V and J calls and clone size; D and trimming were determined from the DNA. This repertoire shows approximately 170,000 clones, approximately 90% found once; its top ten account for around 5.1%. Enrolment of Seattle patients took place during active infection, and they were followed longitudinally. Trimming removed 4 bases at V and 3 bases at J, with 19 bases between. This CDR3 region has 16 residues. Germline CDR1 and CDR2: SGHTA and FQGTGA.

Sequences were obtained from peripheral blood. V and J are TRBV7-3 and TRBJ2-7, with D possibly being TRBD2 (6 bases). The origin of this receptor is a young man with COVID-19, enrolled during active disease. CDR3 sequence (DNA): TGTGCCAGCAGCTCATCGGGGGACTTCCGCGTCTACGAGCAGTACTTC. Its translation is CASSSSGDFRVYEQYF.